This TCR beta chain is from a study of control samples from healthy donors and cancer patients. This clone was found a few times. The CDR3 runs 15 residues. Per the germline V gene, CDR1 is MNHEY and CDR2 is SMNVEV (reference sequence). The V gene lost 1 base and the J gene lost 0 bases, with 10 bases spanning the gap. Measured with immunoSEQ multiplex PCR; TCRdb has only the in-frame clones, and not every one. The sample includes about 96,000 clones, over 85% of them seen just once. The clonotype comes from a man aged 18 to 30 in good health. The sequenced sample consisted of blood. J is TRBJ2-7 and V is TRBV27; TRBD2 is a possible D gene (6 bases). This CDR3 is CASSLLRGASYEQYF. CDR3 nucleotide sequence: TGTGCCAGCAGTTTATTGCGGGGAGCCTCCTACGAGCAGTACTTC.